Detailed here is one TCR beta chain. Its antigen is as yet unknown. This entry belongs to a study of CD8 T cells in ankylosing spondylitis. Overall study findings and caveats: A TCR beta motif made of several highly homologous variants seemed typical of ankylosing spondylitis blood.

Each CDR3 protein is one row after TCRdb ran MiXCR on the 5' RACE reads. The profile shows 470,000 or so distinct CDR3 sequences, roughly 25% of them singletons. V was clipped by 8 bases and J by 6 bases, with 19 bases between them. This CDR3 has 14 amino acids. Germline CDR1 and CDR2: MNHNS and SASEGT. The genes are TRBV6-1 and TRBJ1-2, with D perhaps matching TRBD1 (5 bases). The source of this sequence is a male donor with ankylosing spondylitis. The material sequenced was blood, either unsorted or a sorted T cell fraction (not recorded which). CDR3 sequence (DNA): TGTGCCAGCGAATGGAGTGCGGGGCTGGATGGCTACACCTTC. Amino acids: CASEWSAGLDGYTF.